Listed below are T cell receptor beta chains from one sample, sequenced in a study of T cell repertoires in cytomegalovirus infection. Their specific antigens are unknown. TCRdb ran MiXCR on the reads and lists one entry per CDR3 protein. This sample has tens of thousands of distinct CDR3 sequences, with more than 40% found just once. The sample in question was CD8+ T cells from cultured PBMCs, obtained from culture after CMV antigen stimulation. These receptors were obtained from a human donor in good health (CMV status not recorded). Some clones in this sample may be carry-over from other donors' samples. Each CDR3 is given with its conserved first and last residue. Each record gives: V gene, J gene, clone size, D gene, CDR3 protein. A D gene is named only where the DNA matches it firmly. The size field is filled for only some rows; it gives once, few, many or a size class.

>TRBV28|TRBJ1-5|NA|NA
CASGSNQPQHF
>TRBV11-3|TRBJ1-4|NA|NA
CASSLDRGTNATNEKLFF
>TRBV7-9|TRBJ2-7|few|NA
CASSLITEDLYF
>TRBV7-6|TRBJ2-3|NA|TRBD2
CASSWGLAGELDTQYF
>TRBV5-5|TRBJ2-6|few|NA
CASSPGVSGANVLTF
>TRBV11-2|TRBJ2-4|NA|TRBD1
CASSFGTARGFGKNIQYF
>TRBV7-4|TRBJ2-1|NA|TRBD2
CASSPRGGRHNEQFF
>TRBV6-1|TRBJ1-1|few|NA
CASALWRGDTEAFF
>TRBV7-6|TRBJ1-1|NA|NA
CASSLPARGDPWNTEAFF
>TRBV27|TRBJ2-1|NA|NA
CATGWELDEQFF
>TRBV7-3|TRBJ2-3|NA|NA
CASSFGTTDTQYF
>TRBV7-2|TRBJ2-6|few|NA
CASSLMHSGANVLTF
>TRBV12-3/TRBV12-4|TRBJ1-5|NA|NA
CASSWAGLRGQPQHF
>TRBV28|TRBJ2-5|few|TRBD2
CASSRRSEIAGGETQYF
>TRBV7-8|TRBJ2-7|NA|NA
CASSLRSPDEQYF
>TRBV6-4|TRBJ2-3|few|TRBD2
CASSDSSGGTDTQYF
>TRBV28|TRBJ2-4|few|NA
CASSLKGGNIQYF
>TRBV10-2|TRBJ2-5|NA|TRBD2
CASRGPAGGPGETQYF
>TRBV19|TRBJ2-1|few|TRBD2
CASSIDPRLAGLYNEQFF
>TRBV27|TRBJ2-3|NA|NA
CASYGGYGADTQYF
>TRBV27|TRBJ1-5|NA|NA
CASSLSGQLWNQPQHF
>TRBV6-1|TRBJ2-2|many|TRBD1
CASSEVRGRAGTGELFF
>TRBV7-2|TRBJ1-1|few|NA
CASSRGRNLNTEAFF
>TRBV7-9|TRBJ2-2|few|NA
CASSLSPDGRYSEELFF
>TRBV12-5|TRBJ1-3|NA|TRBD1
CASGPEGTGYF
>TRBV4-2|TRBJ2-6|few|TRBD2
CASSQRAAGVSGANVLTF
>TRBV7-9|TRBJ2-1|NA|NA
CASSLVVSNEQFF
>TRBV19|TRBJ2-3|once|NA
CASSGQDKRDTQYF
>TRBV4-2|TRBJ2-4|NA|TRBD2
CASSQVLAGGLGQNIQYF
>TRBV29-1|TRBJ2-1|few|NA
CSVLPGLQSEQFF
>TRBV5-6|TRBJ1-2|NA|NA
CASSLVRQRPNYGYTF
>TRBV20-1|TRBJ1-2|NA|NA
CSARDPGSVDGYTF
>TRBV7-9|TRBJ1-4|NA|NA
CASSFEGELNEKLFF
>TRBV11-2|TRBJ1-2|NA|NA
CASSLWGENLIANYGYTF
>TRBV7-6|TRBJ2-7|NA|TRBD2
CASSSTSGGAYEQYF
>TRBV24-1|TRBJ2-3|NA|NA
CATSDLSGAAPGTQYF
>TRBV11-2|TRBJ2-1|NA|NA
CASSSPRPEGAYNEQFF
>TRBV7-6|TRBJ2-1|NA|TRBD2
CASSPTGGSTYLDEQFF
>TRBV20-1|TRBJ2-7|few|TRBD2
CSARDPRPSGAYEQYF
>TRBV15|TRBJ1-2|NA|NA
CATSAPESNYGYTF
>TRBV24-1|TRBJ2-1|NA|NA
CATSEPPSIEQFF
>TRBV7-2|TRBJ1-1|NA|NA
CASSLVRTEEAFF
>TRBV6-2/TRBV6-3|TRBJ1-2|few|NA
CASSWDTWTSNYGYTF
>TRBV28|TRBJ2-1|NA|TRBD2
CATGGVSSYNEQFF
>TRBV5-6|TRBJ1-1|NA|TRBD1
CASSVSGGRADF
>TRBV14|TRBJ2-1|NA|NA
CASSHASTSYNEQFF
>TRBV29-1|TRBJ1-2|NA|NA
CSVVGEDGYTF